Presented here are 22 T cell receptor beta chains from one specimen sequenced in a study of blood T cell repertoires in COVID-19. Clones were read by immunoSEQ multiplex PCR, and TCRdb kept only the in-frame ones, dropping some. The repertoire holds 200,000 to 250,000 clones, with about nine tenths as singletons. The sample comprised peripheral blood. The source of these receptors is a woman in her sixties or seventies with acute or convalescent COVID-19.

The genes are TRBV10-3 and TRBJ1-5; TRBD1 agrees at 9 bases. Trimming at V came to 4 bases and at J to 5 bases, leaving 6 bases not matched to a gene. The CDR3 spans 15 residues. The germline gives CDR1 ENHRY, CDR2 SYGVKD. This CDR3 reads CAISVGQGFDQPQHF. Here the CDR3 DNA reads TGTGCCATCAGTGTTGGACAGGGGTTCGATCAGCCCCAGCATTTT.

The chain is built from TRBV28 and TRBJ1-1; 8 bases fit TRBD1. V was pared by 8 bases and J by 5 bases, with 7 bases of the junction left unmatched. There are 13 residues in the CDR3. The germline CDR1 and CDR2 sequences are MDHEN and SYDVKM. The CDR3 loop reads CASRQGIGTEAFF. The CDR3 nucleotides are TGTGCCAGCCGACAGGGGATTGGTACTGAAGCTTTCTTT.

The V call is TRBV11-3, the J call TRBJ2-5; 7 bases match TRBD1. The CDR3 sequence is 13 residues long. Losses at the gene ends were 4 bases for V and 7 bases for J; bases not matched to a gene: 6. Germline CDR1 and CDR2: SGHNT and YENEEA. The CDR3, as DNA: TGTGCCAGCAGCTACGACAGGGAGTCGACCCAGTACTTC. Amino acid sequence: CASSYDRESTQYF. Variable domain in full (rest from reference TRBV11-3 and TRBJ2-5): EAGVVQSPRYKIIEKKQPVAFWCNPISGHNTLYWYLQNLGQGPELLIRYENEEAVDDSQLPKDRFSAERLKGVDSTLKIQPAELGDSAVYLCASSYDRESTQYFGPGTRLLVL.

The V call is TRBV30, the J call TRBJ1-2, with 12 bases matching TRBD1. Germline CDR1 and CDR2: GTSNPN and SVGIG (reference sequence). This CDR3 is 15 amino acids long. J lost 3 bases, V lost 2 bases, and 4 bases had no gene match. CDR3 in amino acids: CAWSLGQGADYGYTF. The CDR3, as DNA: TGTGCCTGGAGTCTGGGACAGGGGGCAGACTATGGCTACACCTTC.

This chain joins TRBV3-1 (or the pseudogene TRBV3-2) and TRBJ1-3; D gene uncertain. There are 12 residues in the CDR3. Germline V gene data show CDR1 as LGHDT and CDR2 as YNNKEL (reference sequence). The V and J ends lost 8 bases and 4 bases respectively, with 9 bases between them. The CDR3 spells CASSGGGNTIYF. CDR3 DNA: TGTGCCAGCTCGGGCGGGGGAAACACCATATATTTT.

This clone appeared once. This rearrangement joins TRBV6-1 to TRBJ1-3, with unresolved D. The V end lost 4 bases, the J end lost 0 bases, and 13 bases lay between the germline ends. The CDR3 contains 16 residues. Germline lookup yields CDR1 MNHNS and CDR2 SASEGT. In DNA, the CDR3 is TGTGCCAGCAGTGTAATGCAGGCTTTCTCTGGAAACACCATATATTTT. Residues: CASSVMQAFSGNTIYF.

The rearrangement uses TRBV28 and TRBJ2-7; D is possibly TRBD2 (5 bases). The V end was cut by 6 bases, the J end by 12 bases, with 21 bases between. The CDR3 contains 13 residues. Germline V gene lookup returns CDR1 MDHEN and CDR2 SYDVKM. CDR3 protein: CASSTSGSKKLYF. Here the CDR3 DNA reads TGTGCCAGCAGCACCTCGGGGAGCAAGAAACTGTACTTC.

The chain recombines TRBV2 with TRBJ2-3; 11 bases line up with TRBD2. Germline lookup yields CDR1 SNHLY and CDR2 FYNNEI. The V and J ends lost 6 bases and 1 base, in that order; junction bases with no gene match: 3. The CDR3 covers 15 residues. CDR3 sequence: CASRETSGGTDTQYF. CDR3 sequence (DNA): TGTGCCAGCAGGGAGACTAGCGGGGGCACAGATACGCAGTATTTT.

This chain joins TRBV6-5 and TRBJ1-1; 11 nucleotides agree with TRBD1. The junction had 8 bases not matched to a gene; V was cut back by 4 bases and J by 4 bases. The CDR3 has 16 amino acids. The V gene's germline CDR1 is MNHEY and CDR2 SVGAGI. CDR3 sequence (DNA): TGTGCCAGCAGTTCTCTAGGGACAGGGGGGAGCACTGAAGCTTTCTTT. It codes for CASSSLGTGGSTEAFF.

CDR3 nucleotides: TGCGCCAGCAGCGGGGGACCGGGGGGTCAGCCCCAGCATTTT. This encodes CASSGGPGGQPQHF. V gene TRBV5-1 combines with J gene TRBJ1-5, with D possibly matching TRBD1 (5 bases). The V end lost 4 bases, the J end lost 6 bases, and 14 bases lay between the germline ends. The CDR3 contains 14 residues. Germline-derived CDR1 and CDR2 are SGHRS and YFSETQ.

The chain uses TRBV5-5 and TRBJ1-1; a possible D gene is TRBD1 (5 bases). The CDR3 length is 15 residues. V dropped 0 bases and J dropped 0 bases, with 9 bases sitting between them. Germline V gene lookup returns CDR1 SGHKS and CDR2 YYEKEE (reference sequence). This chain's CDR3 is CASSLAMTVNTEAFF. In DNA, the CDR3 is TGTGCCAGCAGCTTGGCCATGACAGTGAACACTGAAGCTTTCTTT.

The chain recombines TRBV5-5 with TRBJ2-7; 9 bases map to TRBD1. Germline loops: CDR1 SGHKS, CDR2 YYEKEE (reference sequence). The length of the CDR3 is 17 residues. The V segment lost 1 base and the J segment 1 base; nucleotides outside the gene matches: 9. CDR3 sequence: CASSLFGDRESSYEQYF. In DNA form, the CDR3 reads TGTGCCAGCAGCTTGTTTGGGGACAGGGAGTCGTCCTACGAGCAGTACTTC.

The rearrangement uses TRBV5-1 and TRBJ1-2, with TRBD1 identical over 8 bases. The CDR3 has 14 amino acids. The V segment lost 4 bases and the J segment 4 bases; nucleotides outside the gene matches: 6. Germline V gene lookup returns CDR1 SGHRS and CDR2 YFSETQ. The CDR3 region has the DNA TGCGCCAGCAGCGCGGACAGGGCCGGCTATGGCTACACCTTC. This codes for CASSADRAGYGYTF.

The chain joins TRBV5-6 to TRBJ1-5, with TRBD1 matching over 7 bases. CDR1 and CDR2 from the germline V gene are SGHDT and YYEEEE. The junction had 4 bases not matched to a gene; V was cut back by 4 bases and J by 0 bases. CDR3 length: 15 amino acids. CDR3 sequence reads: CASSRGTASNQPQHF. For the CDR3, the DNA is TGTGCCAGCAGCCGGGGGACAGCTAGCAATCAGCCCCAGCATTTT.

CDR3 nucleotide sequence: TGTGCCAGCAGTACCCGGACGGGACTTAATGAAAAACTGTTTTTT. Translated, it gives CASSTRTGLNEKLFF. This chain joins TRBV28 and TRBJ1-4; tentatively, D is TRBD1 (5 bases). Looked up from germline, CDR1 is MDHEN and CDR2 is SYDVKM. The germline V and J ends were trimmed by 5 bases and 4 bases, with 14 bases remaining between them. The CDR3 is made up of 15 amino acids.

The genes are TRBV11-2 and TRBJ2-3; 7 bases map to TRBD2. The junction had 4 bases not matched to a gene; V was cut back by 1 base and J by 3 bases. This CDR3 comprises 15 residues. In germline, CDR1 is SGHAT, CDR2 FQNNGV. CDR3 nucleotides: TGTGCCAGCAGCTTAGTACTGGGAGGGACAGATACGCAGTATTTT. It encodes CASSLVLGGTDTQYF. The whole variable domain, remainder taken from reference TRBV11-2 and TRBJ2-3, is EAGVAQSPRYKIIEKRQSVAFWCNPISGHATLYWYQQILGQGPKLLIQFQNNGVVDDSQLPKDRFSAERLKGVDSTLKIQPAKLEDSAVYLCASSLVLGGTDTQYFGPGTRLTVL.

CDR3 amino acids: CASSNGGGEKLFF. CDR3 coding DNA: TGTGCCAGCAGCAATGGGGGGGGCGAAAAACTGTTTTTT. V usage is TRBV7-7 and J usage is TRBJ1-4; D is perhaps TRBD1 (6 bases). CDR1 SSHAT and CDR2 FNYEAQ come from the germline V gene (reference sequence). The CDR3 length is 13 residues. V was shortened by 5 bases and J by 8 bases, with 12 bases between the two germline ends.

The chain has TRBV9 and TRBJ2-3; 9 nucleotides line up with TRBD2. Germline V gene sequence: CDR1 SGDLS, CDR2 YYNGEE. Trimming at V came to 0 bases and at J to 5 bases, leaving 7 bases not matched to a gene. The CDR3 contains 16 residues. CDR3 region: CASSVGPAGGEDTQYF. The CDR3 region has the DNA TGTGCCAGCAGCGTAGGCCCAGCGGGAGGCGAAGATACGCAGTATTTT.

The V gene is TRBV6-7, the J gene TRBJ2-7, with 7 bases identical to TRBD1. TRBV6-7 is an ORF for which the function is uncertain. The CDR3 has 14 residues. The ends lost 2 bases at V and 3 bases at J; junction bases unmatched: 4. The CDR3 loop reads CASSYRTGDYEQYF. DNA for the CDR3: TGTGCCAGCAGTTACCGAACAGGGGACTACGAGCAGTACTTC.

This rearrangement joins TRBV11-2 to TRBJ2-3; TRBD2 might be the D (5 bases). CDR1 and CDR2 (germline): SGHAT, FQNNGV. V was cut by 6 bases and J by 2 bases, with 12 bases left in between. CDR3 size: 14 residues. The CDR3 nucleotides are TGTGCCAGCAGTCCTGACTATTCCACAGATACGCAGTATTTT. Protein product: CASSPDYSTDTQYF. The full variable domain, in which reference TRBV11-2 and TRBJ2-3 provide the parts outside the CDR3, is EAGVAQSPRYKIIEKRQSVAFWCNPISGHATLYWYQQILGQGPKLLIQFQNNGVVDDSQLPKDRFSAERLKGVDSTLKIQPAKLEDSAVYLCASSPDYSTDTQYFGPGTRLTVL.

V gene TRBV11-2 combines with J gene TRBJ1-5; no definite D call. The V gene lost 1 base and the J gene lost 6 bases, with 7 bases spanning the gap. CDR3 length: 13 amino acids. Germline loops: CDR1 SGHAT, CDR2 FQNNGV. The CDR3 is CASSLVSGQPQHF. In DNA, the CDR3 is TGTGCCAGCAGCTTAGTATCCGGTCAGCCCCAGCATTTT.

The chain is built from TRBV18 and TRBJ2-1; D is possibly TRBD2 (5 bases). CDR3 length: 15 residues. The V end lost 3 bases, the J end lost 0 bases, and 9 bases lay between the germline ends. Germline V gene data show CDR1 as KGHSH and CDR2 as LQKENI. DNA for the CDR3: TGTGCCAGCTCACCGCGGGTGAGCTCCTACAATGAGCAGTTCTTC. Translating gives CASSPRVSSYNEQFF. The full variable domain, its missing parts supplied by reference TRBV18 and TRBJ2-1, is NAGVMQNPRHLVRRRGQEARLRCSPMKGHSHVYWYRQLPEEGLKFMVYLQKENIIDESGMPKERFSAEFPKEGPSILRIQQVVRGDSAAYFCASSPRVSSYNEQFFGPGTRLTVL.